This T cell receptor beta chain derives from a study of blood T cells in healthy people across ages. A J-beta primer mix and a sample-barcoded 5' primer were used in a second PCR of about 7 to 12 cycles. TCRdb reprocessed the 5' RACE reads with MiXCR, giving one entry per CDR3 protein. Among about 570,000 distinct CDR3 sequences, 27% were seen once, and the ten largest hold under 20%. V dropped 6 bases and J dropped 6 bases, with 15 bases sitting between them. CDR1 MNHNY and CDR2 SVGAGI come from the germline V gene (reference sequence). The CDR3 covers 14 residues. There are a few counts of this clonotype.

This chain joins TRBV6-6 and TRBJ1-5, with D possibly TRBD1 on 6 matching bases. Sequencing input: blood. The TCR was taken from a woman between 70 and 85 years old in good health. The CDR3 is CASRARQEFQPQHF. The CDR3 region has the DNA TGTGCCAGCAGAGCCAGACAGGAATTTCAGCCCCAGCATTTT.